This T cell receptor (beta chain) came from a study of cytomegalovirus exposure and HLA in healthy donors. The V end was cut by 5 bases, the J end by 4 bases, with 6 bases between. There are 12 residues in the CDR3. Germline V gene data show CDR1 as MNHNS and CDR2 as SASEGT. PCR was performed using 60 Vbeta and 13 Jbeta primers. The table came from immunoSEQ multiplex PCR; TCRdb's copy has only in-frame clones and leaves some out. This repertoire shows a few hundred thousand clones, approximately 80% found once; its top ten account for approximately 2.9%. Sequencing used PBMCs. This clonotype was sampled from a young man in good health and CMV-seronegative. J is TRBJ1-5 and V is TRBV6-1; no definite D call. The DNA for the CDR3 is TGTGCCAGCAGTTCCCGGAATCAGCCCCAGCATTTT. Protein: CASSSRNQPQHF.